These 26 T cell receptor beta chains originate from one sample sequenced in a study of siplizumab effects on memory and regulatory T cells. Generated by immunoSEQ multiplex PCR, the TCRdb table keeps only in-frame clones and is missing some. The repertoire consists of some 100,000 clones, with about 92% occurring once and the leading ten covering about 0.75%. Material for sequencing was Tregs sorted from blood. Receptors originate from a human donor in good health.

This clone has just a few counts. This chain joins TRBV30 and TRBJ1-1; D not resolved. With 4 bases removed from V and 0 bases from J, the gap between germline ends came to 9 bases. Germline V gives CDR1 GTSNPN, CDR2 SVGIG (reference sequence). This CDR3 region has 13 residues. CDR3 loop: CAWTSGLNTEAFF. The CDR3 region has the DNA TGTGCCTGGACTTCGGGGTTGAACACTGAAGCTTTCTTT.

The CDR3 sequence: CASSTGVGRGFGYTF. The CDR3 coding sequence is TGTGCCAGCAGTACGGGAGTGGGCAGGGGGTTTGGCTACACCTTC. The rearrangement uses TRBV27 and TRBJ1-2; 7 nucleotides agree with TRBD1. The CDR3 has 15 residues. V trimming: 5 bases; J trimming: 7 bases; junction bases outside the gene matches: 13. Germline V gene data show CDR1 as MNHEY and CDR2 as SMNVEV (reference sequence).

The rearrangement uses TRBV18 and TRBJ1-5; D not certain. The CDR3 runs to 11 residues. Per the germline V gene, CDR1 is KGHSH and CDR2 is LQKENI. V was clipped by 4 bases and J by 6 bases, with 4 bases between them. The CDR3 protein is CASSRLQPQHF. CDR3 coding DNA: TGTGCCAGCTCACGCCTTCAGCCCCAGCATTTT.

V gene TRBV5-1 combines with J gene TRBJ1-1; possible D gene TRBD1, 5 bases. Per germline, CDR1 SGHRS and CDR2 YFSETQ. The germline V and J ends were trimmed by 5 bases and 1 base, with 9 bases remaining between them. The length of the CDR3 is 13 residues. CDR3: CASRVDRNTEAFF. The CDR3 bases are TGCGCCAGCAGAGTCGACAGGAACACTGAAGCTTTCTTT.

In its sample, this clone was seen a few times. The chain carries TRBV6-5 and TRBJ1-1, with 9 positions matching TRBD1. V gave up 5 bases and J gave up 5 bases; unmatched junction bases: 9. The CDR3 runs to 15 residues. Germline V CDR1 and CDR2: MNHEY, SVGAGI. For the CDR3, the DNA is TGTGCCAGCAGTCGGAACAGGGGGCAAAGGACTGAAGCTTTCTTT. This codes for CASSRNRGQRTEAFF.

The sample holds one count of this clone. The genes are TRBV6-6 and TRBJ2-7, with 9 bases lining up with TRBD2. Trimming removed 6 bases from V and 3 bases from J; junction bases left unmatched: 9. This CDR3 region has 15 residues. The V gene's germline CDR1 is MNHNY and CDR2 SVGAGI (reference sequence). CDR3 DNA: TGTGCCAGCAGGACGCTAAGCGGGGGGAGCTACGAGCAGTACTTC. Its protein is CASRTLSGGSYEQYF.

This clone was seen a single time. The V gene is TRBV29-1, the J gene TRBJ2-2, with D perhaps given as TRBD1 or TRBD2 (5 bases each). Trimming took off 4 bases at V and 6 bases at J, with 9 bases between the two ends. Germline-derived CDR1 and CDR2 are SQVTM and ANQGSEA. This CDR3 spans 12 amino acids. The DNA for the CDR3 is TGCAGCGTTGGGAGAGGGGCCGGGGAGCTGTTTTTT. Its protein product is CSVGRGAGELFF.

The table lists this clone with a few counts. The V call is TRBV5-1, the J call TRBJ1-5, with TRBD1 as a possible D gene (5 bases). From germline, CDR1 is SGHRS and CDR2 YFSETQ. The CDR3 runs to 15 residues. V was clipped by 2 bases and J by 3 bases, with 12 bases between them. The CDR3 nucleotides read TGCGCCAGCAGCTTTCATTCGGGGGACAATCAGCCCCAGCATTTT. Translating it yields CASSFHSGDNQPQHF. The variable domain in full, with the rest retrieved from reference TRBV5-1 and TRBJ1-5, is KAGVTQTPRYLIKTRGQQVTLSCSPISGHRSVSWYQQTPGQGLQFLFEYFSETQRNKGNFPGRFSGRQFSNSRSEMNVSTLELGDSALYLCASSFHSGDNQPQHFGDGTRLSIL.

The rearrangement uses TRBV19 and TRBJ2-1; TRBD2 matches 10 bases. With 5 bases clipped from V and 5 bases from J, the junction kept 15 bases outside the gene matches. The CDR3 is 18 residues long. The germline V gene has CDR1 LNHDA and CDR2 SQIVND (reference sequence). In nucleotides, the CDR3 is TGTGCCAGTAGTGCCTTTCCGGGGGGGACTAGCGCGAACAATGAGCAGTTCTTC. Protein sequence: CASSAFPGGTSANNEQFF.

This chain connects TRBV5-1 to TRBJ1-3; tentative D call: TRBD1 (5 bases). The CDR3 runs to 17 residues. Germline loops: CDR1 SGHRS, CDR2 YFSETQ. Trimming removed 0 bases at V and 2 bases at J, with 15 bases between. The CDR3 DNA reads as TGCGCCAGCAGCTTGGATTCGGCAGGGCGCCCTGGAAACACCATATATTTT. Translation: CASSLDSAGRPGNTIYF.

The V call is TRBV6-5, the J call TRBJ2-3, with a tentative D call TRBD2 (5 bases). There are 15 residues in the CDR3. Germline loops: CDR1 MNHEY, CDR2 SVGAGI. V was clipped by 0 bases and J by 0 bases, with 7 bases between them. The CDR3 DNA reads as TGTGCCAGCAGTTACTCTAGCGTTAGCACAGATACGCAGTATTTT. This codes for CASSYSSVSTDTQYF.

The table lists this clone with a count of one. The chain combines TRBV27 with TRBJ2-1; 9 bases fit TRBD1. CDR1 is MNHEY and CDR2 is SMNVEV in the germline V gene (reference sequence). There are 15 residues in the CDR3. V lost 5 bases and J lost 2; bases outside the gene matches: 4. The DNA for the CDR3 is TGTGCCAGCAGTGAGGGACAGGGCCCCTACAATGAGCAGTTCTTC. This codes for CASSEGQGPYNEQFF.

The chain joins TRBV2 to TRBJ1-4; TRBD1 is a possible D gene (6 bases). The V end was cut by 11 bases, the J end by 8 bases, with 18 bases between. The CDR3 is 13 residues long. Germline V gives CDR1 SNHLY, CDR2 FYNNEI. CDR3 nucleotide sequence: TGTGCCTGCACCGGAGGACAGAGGGAAAAACTGTTTTTT. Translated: CACTGGQREKLFF. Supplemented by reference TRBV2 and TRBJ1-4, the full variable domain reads EPEVTQTPSHQVTQMGQEVILRCVPISNHLYFYWYRQILGQKVEFLVSFYNNEISEKSEIFDDQFSVERPDGSNFTLKIRSTKLEDSAMYFCACTGGQREKLFFGSGTQLSVL.

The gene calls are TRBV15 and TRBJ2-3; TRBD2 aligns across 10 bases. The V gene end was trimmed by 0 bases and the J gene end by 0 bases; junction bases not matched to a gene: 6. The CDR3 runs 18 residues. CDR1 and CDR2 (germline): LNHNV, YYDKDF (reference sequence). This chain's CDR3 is CATSRDLTSGVSTDTQYF. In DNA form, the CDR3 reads TGTGCCACCAGCAGAGATCTCACTAGCGGGGTTAGCACAGATACGCAGTATTTT.

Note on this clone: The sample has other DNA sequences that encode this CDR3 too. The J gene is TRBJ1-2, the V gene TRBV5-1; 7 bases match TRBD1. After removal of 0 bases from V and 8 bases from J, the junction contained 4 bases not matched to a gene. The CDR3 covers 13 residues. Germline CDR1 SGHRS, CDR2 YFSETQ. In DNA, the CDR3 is TGCGCCAGCAGCTTGGGACAGGGAGCCGGCTACACCTTC. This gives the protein CASSLGQGAGYTF.

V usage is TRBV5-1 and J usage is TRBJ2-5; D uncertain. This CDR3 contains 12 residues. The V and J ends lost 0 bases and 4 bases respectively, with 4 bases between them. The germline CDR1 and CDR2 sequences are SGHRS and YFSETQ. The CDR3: CASSLDAETQYF. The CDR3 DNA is TGCGCCAGCAGCTTGGACGCAGAGACCCAGTACTTC.

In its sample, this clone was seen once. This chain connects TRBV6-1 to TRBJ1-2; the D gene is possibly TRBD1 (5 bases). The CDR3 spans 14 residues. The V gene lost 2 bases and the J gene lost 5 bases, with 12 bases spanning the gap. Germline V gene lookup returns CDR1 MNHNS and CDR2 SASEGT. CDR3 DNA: TGTGCCAGCAGTGAAACGGGGGGAAGGTATGGCTACACCTTC. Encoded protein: CASSETGGRYGYTF.

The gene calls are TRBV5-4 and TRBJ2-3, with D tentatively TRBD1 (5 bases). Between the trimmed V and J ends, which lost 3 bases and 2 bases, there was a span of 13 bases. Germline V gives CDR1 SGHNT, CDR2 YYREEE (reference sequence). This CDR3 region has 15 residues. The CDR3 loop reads CASSYDGHPTDTQYF. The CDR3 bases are TGTGCCAGCAGCTATGACGGACACCCCACAGATACGCAGTATTTT.

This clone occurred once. The CDR3 here is CASSPNRGQETQYF. The DNA for the CDR3 is TGTGCCAGCAGCCCCAACCGGGGTCAAGAGACCCAGTACTTC. The rearrangement links TRBV7-2 to TRBJ2-5; possibly TRBD2 for D (5 bases). The germline V gene encodes CDR1 SGHTA and CDR2 FQGNSA. The CDR3 is 14 residues long. With 5 bases removed from V and 2 bases from J, the gap between germline ends came to 12 bases.

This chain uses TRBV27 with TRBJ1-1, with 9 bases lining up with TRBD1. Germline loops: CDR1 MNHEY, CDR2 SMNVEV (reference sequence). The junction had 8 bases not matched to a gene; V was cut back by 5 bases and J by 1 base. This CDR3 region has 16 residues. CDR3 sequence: CASSPQGALWNTEAFF. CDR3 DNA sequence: TGTGCCAGCAGTCCACAGGGGGCTCTCTGGAACACTGAAGCTTTCTTT.

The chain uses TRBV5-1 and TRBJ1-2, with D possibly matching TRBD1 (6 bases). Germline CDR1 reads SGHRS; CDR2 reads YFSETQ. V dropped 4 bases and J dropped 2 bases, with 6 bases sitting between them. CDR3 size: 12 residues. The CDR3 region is CASSQGNYGYTF. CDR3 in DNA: TGCGCCAGCAGCCAGGGGAACTATGGCTACACCTTC.

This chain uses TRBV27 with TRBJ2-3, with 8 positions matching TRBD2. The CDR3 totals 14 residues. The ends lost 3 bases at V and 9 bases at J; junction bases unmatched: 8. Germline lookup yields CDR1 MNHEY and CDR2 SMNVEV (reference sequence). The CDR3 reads CASSFRGGLRTQYF. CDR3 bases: TGTGCCAGCAGTTTTCGGGGGGGCCTGCGAACGCAGTATTTT.

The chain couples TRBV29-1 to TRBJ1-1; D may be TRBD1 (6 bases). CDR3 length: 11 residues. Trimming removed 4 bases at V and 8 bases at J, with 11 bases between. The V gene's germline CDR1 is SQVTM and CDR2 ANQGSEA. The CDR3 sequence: CSVGGRGEAFF. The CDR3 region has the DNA TGCAGCGTTGGCGGCAGGGGAGAAGCTTTCTTT.

The CDR3 spells CASSFRDREVNEQFF. For the CDR3, the DNA is TGCGCCAGCAGCTTTAGGGACAGGGAGGTCAATGAGCAGTTCTTC. This chain uses TRBV5-1 with TRBJ2-1; 9 nucleotides match TRBD1. The germline gives CDR1 SGHRS, CDR2 YFSETQ. The CDR3 is 15 amino acids. V trimming: 2 bases; J trimming: 6 bases; junction bases outside the gene matches: 6.

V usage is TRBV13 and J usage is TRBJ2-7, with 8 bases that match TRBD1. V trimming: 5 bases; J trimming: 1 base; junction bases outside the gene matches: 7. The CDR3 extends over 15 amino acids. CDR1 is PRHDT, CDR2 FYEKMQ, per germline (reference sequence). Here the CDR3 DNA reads TGTGCCAGCAGCATGGGGACAGGCTCTTCCTACGAGCAGTACTTC. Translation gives CASSMGTGSSYEQYF.

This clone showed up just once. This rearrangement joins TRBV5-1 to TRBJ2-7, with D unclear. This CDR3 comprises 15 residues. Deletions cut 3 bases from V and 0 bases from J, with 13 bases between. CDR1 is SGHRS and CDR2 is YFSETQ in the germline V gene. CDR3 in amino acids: CASSSGPTYSYEQYF. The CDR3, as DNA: TGCGCCAGCAGCTCCGGACCGACCTACTCCTACGAGCAGTACTTC.